This T cell receptor beta chain originates from a study of blood T cell repertoires in COVID-19. Study-level information: The United States, Italy and Spain provided the acute and convalescent COVID-19 samples. In each case, the material was cDNA or gDNA derived from T cells, B-cell-depleted T cells, or PBMCs.

Per the study methods: By means of reference gene primer amplification, nucleated cell counts were estimated. Libraries were prepared by immunoSEQ multiplex PCR; TCRdb keeps only in-frame clonotypes and omits some of them. The V and J calls and clone size come from that table; D and trimming were worked out from the DNA. The sample holds fewer than 120,000 clones; roughly 85% are singletons and the top ten take roughly 17%. V was pared by 5 bases and J by 2 bases, with 22 bases between. Looked up from germline, CDR1 is SEHNR and CDR2 is FQNEAQ (reference sequence). The length of the CDR3 is 17 residues.

Input material: peripheral blood. The V gene is TRBV7-9, the J gene TRBJ2-7; D gene unclear. This receptor was obtained from a woman older than 75 with active or convalescent COVID-19. This CDR3 is CASSQTYLPGDTYEQYF. CDR3 sequence (DNA): TGTGCCAGCAGCCAAACTTACCTCCCAGGCGATACCTACGAGCAGTACTTC.